The TCR beta chain described here comes from a study of cytomegalovirus exposure and HLA in healthy donors listed by TCRdb under 2017. Notes on the research overall: According to a later analysis, the roughly 130 validation repertoires were produced on the same platform as the roughly 720 repertoires of the first cohort. In addition to the first cohort of around 670 subjects, a separate validation cohort of under 150 different subjects was used. The aim of the study was to test whether cataloging public T cell receptors could identify signatures of past pathogen exposure. The study combined high-throughput TCR immunosequencing, statistical association of individual TCRs with disease status, and machine learning to predict cytomegalovirus infection status.

Library preparation employed the immunoSEQ multiplex PCR assay. The authors' pipeline ran thus. A statistical classification framework was built for diagnosing cytomegalovirus status from the catalog of TCR beta chain sequences. TCRdb mirrors the immuneACCESS table, restricted to in-frame sequences. Some clones are absent from its copies; in checked studies, under half trace to an unresolved V gene, and the reason for the others is unknown. For V, J and clone size, that table is used; D and trimming come from the DNA. The sample table contains about 100,000 clones; only one count was recorded for about 95% of them. The ten largest clonotypes hold 0.89% of the sample. As encoded in the germline V gene, CDR1 is MNHEY while CDR2 is SVGAGI. There are 15 amino acids in the CDR3, from cysteine to phenylalanine inclusive. Kept here is only the CDR3 DNA, which spans 45 bases and is read in frame from base 1. Trimming leaves V shorter by 4 bases and J shorter by 4 bases, with the junction holding 9 bases beyond the gene matches.

Overall results and qualifications from the work: The authors suggested that the approach could potentially be extended to other disease states and immunological phenotypes. In a later analysis, TCRs clustered in the first cohort were found to also tend to co-occur in the 100 to 150 validation repertoires, with about 93% of cluster scores above 0. While some public TCRs were present in many individuals, most TCR sequences turned up only very rarely across donors. A total of 150 or so TCR beta chains were listed by the study as associated with cytomegalovirus. In vitro tests confirmed that three of the cytomegalovirus-associated TCR beta chains recognize cytomegalovirus antigens. All 110 or so repertoires were used to score co-occurrence in the validation cohort in a later analysis, because that analysis had no HLA typing for the cohort. Cytomegalovirus status was reported to be diagnosed by the classifier with high specificity and sensitivity in both the original and validation cohorts.

The donors were included in the validation cohort of approximately 130 subjects, a group kept apart from the roughly 610-subject first cohort. Regarding this clone: Its antigen remains undetermined. No base quality information exists; no much larger clone differs at one position.

The sample comprised PBMCs. The chain is encoded by TRBV6-5 joined to TRBJ1-2, and TRBD1 matches 7 of the central bases. This sequence originates from a young woman in good health and CMV-seronegative. The DNA sequence is as follows: TGTGCCAGCAGTTCCCCCCGGGACAGACTCTATGGCTACACCTTC. Translated, this gives CASSSPRDRLYGYTF.